This passage covers 10 T cell receptor beta chains from one sample sequenced in a study of blood T cell repertoires in COVID-19. Libraries were prepared by immunoSEQ multiplex PCR; TCRdb keeps only in-frame clonotypes and omits some of them. The repertoire includes approximately 85,000 clones, 90% of them detected once, and 1% sits in the top ten. Sample: peripheral blood. These receptors came from a woman aged 50 to 65 in a cohort sampled during active COVID-19.

This clone was picked up one time. The chain employs TRBV15 and TRBJ2-7, with 11 positions matching TRBD2. Losses at the gene ends were 4 bases for V and 9 bases for J; bases not matched to a gene: 5. This CDR3 has 13 amino acids. CDR1 LNHNV and CDR2 YYDKDF come from the germline V gene (reference sequence). CDR3: CATSISGRAGQYF. The CDR3 DNA sequence: TGTGCCACCAGCATTAGCGGGAGGGCCGGGCAGTACTTC.

This chain uses TRBV28 with TRBJ2-7; no clear D gene. The CDR3 runs to 12 residues. V dropped 5 bases and J dropped 7 bases, with 12 bases sitting between them. The germline CDR1 and CDR2 sequences are MDHEN and SYDVKM. DNA for the CDR3: TGTGCCAGCAGTGTAAATAGAGGAGAGCAGTACTTC. This encodes CASSVNRGEQYF.

The rearrangement links TRBV5-1 to TRBJ2-3; 9 bases agree with TRBD2. Unmatched junction bases numbered 5, after V lost 0 bases and J lost 0 bases. CDR1 and CDR2 (germline): SGHRS, YFSETQ. The CDR3 is made up of 17 amino acids. The CDR3 is CASSLAPTSGSTDTQYF. CDR3 in DNA: TGCGCCAGCAGCTTGGCACCTACTAGCGGGAGCACAGATACGCAGTATTTT. Full variable domain (missing parts from reference TRBV5-1 and TRBJ2-3): KAGVTQTPRYLIKTRGQQVTLSCSPISGHRSVSWYQQTPGQGLQFLFEYFSETQRNKGNFPGRFSGRQFSNSRSEMNVSTLELGDSALYLCASSLAPTSGSTDTQYFGPGTRLTVL.

The chain joins TRBV7-3 to TRBJ2-1, with D possibly being TRBD2 (5 bases). This CDR3 has 16 amino acids. Germline assignment: CDR1 SGHTA and CDR2 FQGTGA. Trimming cost V 0 bases and J 0 bases, with 9 bases left between them. CDR3 protein: CASSLTPTSSYNEQFF. In DNA form, the CDR3 reads TGTGCCAGCAGCTTAACGCCCACTAGCTCCTACAATGAGCAGTTCTTC.

The V call is TRBV2, the J call TRBJ1-3; 8 bases are shared with TRBD1. The CDR3 is 16 residues long. The germline gives CDR1 SNHLY, CDR2 FYNNEI. The ends lost 6 bases at V and 4 bases at J; junction bases unmatched: 11. CDR3 sequence: CASSSRTGSVGNTIYF. The CDR3 DNA is TGTGCCAGCAGCTCTCGGACAGGGTCGGTGGGAAACACCATATATTTT.

This chain links TRBV27 with TRBJ2-7, with 8 bases aligning to TRBD1. Germline lookup yields CDR1 MNHEY and CDR2 SMNVEV (reference sequence). The CDR3 runs to 16 residues. With V trimmed by 3 bases and J by 6 bases, 13 bases remained unmatched. CDR3 sequence: CASSFLPGQENSEQYF. CDR3 DNA: TGTGCCAGCAGTTTCCTACCGGGACAGGAGAATTCCGAGCAGTACTTC.

The genes are TRBV5-1 and TRBJ2-3; D is perhaps TRBD2 (6 bases). The CDR3 covers 15 residues. The germline V gene encodes CDR1 SGHRS and CDR2 YFSETQ. Between the trimmed V and J ends, which lost 4 bases and 5 bases, there was a span of 17 bases. The CDR3 DNA is TGCGCCAGCAGCCCCCTTCGGGGGAATAGAGATACGCAGTATTTT. It is translated as CASSPLRGNRDTQYF.

This clone was counted between two and nine times. The chain recombines TRBV18 with TRBJ2-7, with D possibly being TRBD2 (7 bases). CDR1 KGHSH and CDR2 LQKENI come from the germline V gene. This CDR3 is 17 amino acids long. V was cut by 4 bases and J by 2 bases, with 21 bases left in between. Here the CDR3 DNA reads TGTGCCAGCTCACTTGCCGCGGGGGCAGGGCCGACCTACGAGCAGTACTTC. Protein sequence: CASSLAAGAGPTYEQYF.

The genes are TRBV2 and TRBJ2-2, with 7 nucleotides matching TRBD1. Germline V gene lookup returns CDR1 SNHLY and CDR2 FYNNEI. V lost 6 bases to trimming and J lost 0 bases; unmatched junction nucleotides: 1. CDR3 size: 14 residues. CDR3 loop: CASRDRPNTGELFF. The CDR3 DNA sequence: TGTGCCAGCAGGGACAGGCCGAACACCGGGGAGCTGTTTTTT.

This chain joins TRBV4-1 and TRBJ1-1; D unclear. Germline CDR1 MGHRA, CDR2 YSYEKL. The CDR3 has 18 residues. Trimming removed 0 bases at V and 1 base at J, with 18 bases between. CDR3 amino acids: CASSQDIWARAANTEAFF. CDR3 sequence (DNA): TGCGCCAGCAGCCAAGATATATGGGCGAGGGCCGCGAACACTGAAGCTTTCTTT.